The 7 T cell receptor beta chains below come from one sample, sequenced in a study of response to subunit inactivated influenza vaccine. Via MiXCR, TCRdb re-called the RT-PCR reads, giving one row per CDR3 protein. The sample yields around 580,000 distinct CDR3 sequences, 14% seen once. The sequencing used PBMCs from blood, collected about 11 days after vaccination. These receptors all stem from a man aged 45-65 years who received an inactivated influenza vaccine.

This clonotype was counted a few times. For the CDR3, the DNA is TGTGCCAGCAGCCCTATCGGGACAGCCTCTGGAAACACCATATATTTT. Translation gives CASSPIGTASGNTIYF. The chain carries TRBV28 and TRBJ1-3; TRBD1 aligns across 7 bases. The J segment lost 0 bases and the V segment lost 6 bases, leaving 8 bases of the junction unmatched. The V gene's germline CDR1 is MDHEN and CDR2 SYDVKM. The CDR3 has 16 residues. The full variable domain, completed using reference TRBV28 and TRBJ1-3, is DVKVTQSSRYLVKRTGEKVFLECVQDMDHENMFWYRQDPGLGLRLIYFSYDVKMKEKGDIPEGYSVSREKKERFSLILESASTNQTSMYLCASSPIGTASGNTIYFGEGSWLTVV.

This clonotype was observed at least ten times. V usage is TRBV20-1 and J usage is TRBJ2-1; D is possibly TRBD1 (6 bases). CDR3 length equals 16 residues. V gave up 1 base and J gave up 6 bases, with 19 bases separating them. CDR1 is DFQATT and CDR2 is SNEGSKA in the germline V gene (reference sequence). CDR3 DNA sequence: TGCAGTGCTAGAGGGGGTATGGCAGGGGCGCGCAATGAGCAGTTCTTC. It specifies CSARGGMAGARNEQFF.

CDR3 sequence (DNA): TGTGCCAGCAGCGCCGGGACTCAACTCCTTGGAGCTTTCTTT. Its translation is CASSAGTQLLGAFF. V gene TRBV3-1 combines with J gene TRBJ1-1; tentative D call: TRBD1 (5 bases). V gave up 5 bases and J gave up 10 bases, with 20 bases separating them. CDR1 is LGHDT and CDR2 is YNNKEL in the germline V gene (reference sequence). The CDR3 sequence is 14 residues long.

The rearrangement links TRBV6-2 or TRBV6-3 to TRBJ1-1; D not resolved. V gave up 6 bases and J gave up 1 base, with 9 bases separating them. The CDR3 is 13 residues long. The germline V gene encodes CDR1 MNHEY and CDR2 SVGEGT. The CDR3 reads CASSPLTNTEAFF. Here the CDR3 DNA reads TGTGCCAGCAGCCCCCTTACGAACACTGAAGCTTTCTTT.

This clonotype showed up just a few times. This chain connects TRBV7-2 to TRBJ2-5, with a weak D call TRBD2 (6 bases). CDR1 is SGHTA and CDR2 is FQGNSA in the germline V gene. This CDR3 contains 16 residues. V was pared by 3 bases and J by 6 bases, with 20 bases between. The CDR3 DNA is TGTGCCAGCAGCTTTTTATCGGGAGTTATAAGGCAGACCCAGTACTTC. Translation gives CASSFLSGVIRQTQYF.

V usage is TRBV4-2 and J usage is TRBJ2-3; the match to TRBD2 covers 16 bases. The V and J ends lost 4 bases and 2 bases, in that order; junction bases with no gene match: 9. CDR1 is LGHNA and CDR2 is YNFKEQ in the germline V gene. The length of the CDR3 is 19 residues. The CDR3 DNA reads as TGTGCCAGCAGCCGTTTCGGGACTAGCGGGGGGGCCGACACAGATACGCAGTATTTT. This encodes CASSRFGTSGGADTDTQYF.

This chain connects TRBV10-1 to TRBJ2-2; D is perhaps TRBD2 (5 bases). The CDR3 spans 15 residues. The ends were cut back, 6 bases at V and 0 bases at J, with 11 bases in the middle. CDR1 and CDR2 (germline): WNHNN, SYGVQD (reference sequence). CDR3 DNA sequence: TGCGCCAGCAGCGAGGGATACGCGAACACCGGGGAGCTGTTTTTT. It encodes CASSEGYANTGELFF.